This TCR beta chain was obtained from a study of blood T cell repertoires in COVID-19. About the research overall: T cells, B-cell-depleted T cells, or PBMCs supplied cDNA or gDNA.

CDR1 is MNHNS and CDR2 is SASEGT in the germline V gene. The CDR3 contains 15 residues. The ends were cut back, 3 bases at V and 2 bases at J, with 8 bases in the middle. Assay used: immunoSEQ multiplex PCR; TCRdb lists only in-frame clones, some missing. The sample consists of 150,000 to 250,000 clones, around 90% of them appearing once. The J gene is TRBJ2-6, the V gene TRBV6-1, with D possibly TRBD2 on 5 matching bases. The source is a woman in her 30s who had recovered from COVID-19. The sample consisted of PBMCs or T cells enriched from blood (not recorded which). CDR3: CASSDTGTGANVLTF. CDR3 coding DNA: TGTGCCAGCAGTGACACCGGGACTGGGGCCAACGTCCTGACTTTC.